Sequencing of this TCR beta chain was carried out in a study of beta chain features in type 1 diabetes. Points from the study as a whole: VDJ junctions in type 1 diabetes patients carried more deletions and fewer insertions.

The isolated RNA, all of it, was reverse transcribed, so expressed TCRB transcripts were what got sequenced. TCRdb's table, derived via immunoSEQ multiplex PCR, lists solely in-frame clones and lacks some. The sample consists of about 150,000 clones, about 8.1% of them appearing once. Each sorted fraction was over 95% pure. On this clone: Its specificity is unknown.

CDR3 length: 15 amino acids. With V trimmed by 2 bases and J by 6 bases, 8 bases remained unmatched. CDR1 MNHNS and CDR2 SASEGT come from the germline V gene. Sequenced material: central memory CD4+ T cells from blood. This chain joins TRBV6-1 and TRBJ2-7; TRBD2 aligns across 9 bases. The receptor was isolated from a man aged 18-30 years in good health. In DNA form, the CDR3 reads TGTGCCAGCAGTGAATACCCGGGACTAGCAGGCGAGCAGTACTTC. It yields the protein CASSEYPGLAGEQYF.